One sample yielded the 5 T cell receptor beta chains listed below, sequenced in a study of blood T cell repertoires in COVID-19. Here immunoSEQ multiplex PCR was the method, and the copy in TCRdb shows in-frame clones only, minus some. The table has tens of thousands of clones, 87% seen once; the top ten hold approximately 5%. The sequencing sample was made of peripheral blood. These receptors were obtained from a human donor in a cohort sampled during active COVID-19.

This clone was detected only a few times. The V gene is TRBV30, the J gene TRBJ2-2; TRBD2 matches at 10 bases. The germline V gene has CDR1 GTSNPN and CDR2 SVGIG (reference sequence). This CDR3 has 16 residues. Unmatched junction bases numbered 9, after V lost 4 bases and J lost 4 bases. The chain's CDR3 is CAWKPVGLAFTGELFF. CDR3 DNA: TGTGCCTGGAAACCTGTGGGACTAGCGTTCACCGGGGAGCTGTTTTTT.

The rearrangement uses TRBV19 and TRBJ1-1; the D is unclear. Germline values: CDR1 LNHDA, CDR2 SQIVND (reference sequence). The CDR3 consists of 18 residues. V dropped 5 bases and J dropped 3 bases, with 25 bases sitting between them. The CDR3 here is CASSPRRWDRLRDTEAFF. The CDR3 DNA is TGTGCCAGTAGTCCCCGCCGTTGGGATCGTTTGAGGGACACTGAAGCTTTCTTT.

This clone appeared a single time. The chain couples TRBV5-6 to TRBJ2-1; 8 nucleotides align to TRBD2. The length of the CDR3 is 17 residues. After removal of 0 bases from V and 0 bases from J, the junction contained 5 bases not matched to a gene. The V gene's germline CDR1 is SGHDT and CDR2 YYEEEE. CDR3 nucleotide sequence: TGTGCCAGCAGCTTGGGGAGCGGGAGTGGCTCCTACAATGAGCAGTTCTTC. Translation gives CASSLGSGSGSYNEQFF.

This clone appeared once. The chain links TRBV18 to TRBJ2-7; D may be TRBD2 (5 bases). Germline lookup yields CDR1 KGHSH and CDR2 LQKENI. V was pared by 6 bases and J by 0 bases, with 9 bases between. The CDR3 has 13 amino acids. Written as DNA, the CDR3 is TGTGCCAGCTCGAGGGTCAGCTCCTACGAGCAGTACTTC. Translating gives CASSRVSSYEQYF. Filled out from reference TRBV18 and TRBJ2-7, the complete variable domain reads NAGVMQNPRHLVRRRGQEARLRCSPMKGHSHVYWYRQLPEEGLKFMVYLQKENIIDESGMPKERFSAEFPKEGPSILRIQQVVRGDSAAYFCASSRVSSYEQYFGPGTRLTVT.

V usage is TRBV7-3 and J usage is TRBJ2-3; TRBD1 aligns across 9 bases. V lost 6 bases, J lost 1 base, and 5 bases stayed unmatched. Germline V gene lookup returns CDR1 SGHTA and CDR2 FQGTGA. The CDR3 is made up of 15 amino acids. As DNA, the CDR3 is TGTGCCAGCAGTCAACAGGGGGCTCGCACAGATACGCAGTATTTT. Its protein is CASSQQGARTDTQYF.